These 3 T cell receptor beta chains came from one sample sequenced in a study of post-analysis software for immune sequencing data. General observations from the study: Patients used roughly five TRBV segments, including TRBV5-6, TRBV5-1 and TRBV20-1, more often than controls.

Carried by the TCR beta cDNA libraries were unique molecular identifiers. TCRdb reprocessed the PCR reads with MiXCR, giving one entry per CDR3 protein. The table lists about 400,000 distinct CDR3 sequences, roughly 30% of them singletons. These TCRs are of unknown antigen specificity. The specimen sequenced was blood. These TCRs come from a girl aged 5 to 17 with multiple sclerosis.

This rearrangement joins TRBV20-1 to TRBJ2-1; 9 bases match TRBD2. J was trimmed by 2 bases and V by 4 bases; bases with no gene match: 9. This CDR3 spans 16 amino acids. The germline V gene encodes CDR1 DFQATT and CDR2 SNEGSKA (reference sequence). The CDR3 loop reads CSAIRRTSDTYNEQFF. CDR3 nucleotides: TGCAGTGCTATTCGACGGACTAGCGACACCTACAATGAGCAGTTCTTC.

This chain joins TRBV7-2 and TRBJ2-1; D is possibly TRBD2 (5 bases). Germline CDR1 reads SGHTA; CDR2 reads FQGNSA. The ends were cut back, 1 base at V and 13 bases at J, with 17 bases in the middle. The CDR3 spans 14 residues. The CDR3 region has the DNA TGTGCCAGCAGCTTAGACATGGGTTGGGAGACCCAGTTCTTC. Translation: CASSLDMGWETQFF. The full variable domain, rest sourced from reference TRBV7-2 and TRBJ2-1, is GAGVSQSPSNKVTEKGKDVELRCDPISGHTALYWYRQSLGQGLEFLIYFQGNSAPDKSGLPSDRFSAERTGGSVSTLTIQRTQQEDSAVYLCASSLDMGWETQFFGPGTRLTVL.

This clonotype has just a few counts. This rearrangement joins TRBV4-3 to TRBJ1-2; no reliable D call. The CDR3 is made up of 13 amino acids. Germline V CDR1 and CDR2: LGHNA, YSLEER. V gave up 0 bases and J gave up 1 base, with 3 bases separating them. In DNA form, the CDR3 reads TGCGCCAGCAGCCAAGATCTTAACTATGGCTACACCTTC. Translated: CASSQDLNYGYTF.